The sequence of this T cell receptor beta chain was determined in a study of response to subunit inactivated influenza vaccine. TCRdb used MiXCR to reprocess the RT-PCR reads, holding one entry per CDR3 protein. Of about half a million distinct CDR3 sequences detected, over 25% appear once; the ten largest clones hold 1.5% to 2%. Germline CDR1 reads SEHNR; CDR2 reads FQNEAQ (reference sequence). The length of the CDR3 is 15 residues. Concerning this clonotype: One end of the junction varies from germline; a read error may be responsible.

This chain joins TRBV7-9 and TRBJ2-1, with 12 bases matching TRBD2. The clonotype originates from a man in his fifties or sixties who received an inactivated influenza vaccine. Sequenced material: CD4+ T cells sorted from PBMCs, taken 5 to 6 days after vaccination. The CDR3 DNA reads TGTGCCAGCAGCCTAGCGGGGGGGCCCGTCAATGAGCAGTTCTTC. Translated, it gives CASSLAGGPVNEQFF.